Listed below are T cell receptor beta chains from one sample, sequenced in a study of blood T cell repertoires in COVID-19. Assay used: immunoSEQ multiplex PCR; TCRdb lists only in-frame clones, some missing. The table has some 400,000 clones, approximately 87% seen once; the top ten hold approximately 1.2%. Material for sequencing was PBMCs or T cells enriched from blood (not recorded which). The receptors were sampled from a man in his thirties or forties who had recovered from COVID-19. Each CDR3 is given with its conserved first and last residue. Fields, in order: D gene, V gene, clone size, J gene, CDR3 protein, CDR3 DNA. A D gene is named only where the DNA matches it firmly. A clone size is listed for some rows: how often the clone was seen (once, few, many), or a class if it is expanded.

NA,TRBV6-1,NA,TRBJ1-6,CASSEASRGYSPLHF,TGTGCCAGCAGTGAAGCTTCCAGGGGTTATTCACCCCTCCACTTT
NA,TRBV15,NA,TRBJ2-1,CATSSMEGAREQFF,TGTGCCACCAGCAGTATGGAGGGGGCGAGGGAGCAGTTCTTC
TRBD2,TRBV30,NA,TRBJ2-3,CAVRRGGFTDTQYF,TGTGCCGTACGGCGGGGGGGTTTCACAGATACGCAGTATTTT
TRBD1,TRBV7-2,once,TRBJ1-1,CASSLGGLRTGRSEAFF,TGTGCCAGCAGCTTAGGGGGACTTAGGACAGGACGTTCTGAAGCTTTCTTT
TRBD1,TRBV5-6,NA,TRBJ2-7,CASSPLWDRDGEQYF,TGTGCCAGCAGCCCGCTCTGGGACAGGGACGGCGAGCAGTACTTC
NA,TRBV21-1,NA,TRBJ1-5,CASSKPPSSSAGLNQPQHF,TGTGCCAGCAGCAAACCACCGTCGAGTTCGGCAGGCCTTAATCAGCCCCAGCATTTT
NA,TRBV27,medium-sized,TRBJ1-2,CASSLSTESYGYTF,TGTGCCAGCAGTTTATCGACAGAATCCTATGGCTACACCTTC
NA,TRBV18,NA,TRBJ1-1,CASSEDMNTEAFF,TGTGCCAGCTCAGAAGACATGAACACTGAAGCTTTCTTT
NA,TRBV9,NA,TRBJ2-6,CASSVEGVGANVLTF,TGTGCCAGCAGCGTAGAAGGGGTCGGGGCCAACGTCCTGACTTTC
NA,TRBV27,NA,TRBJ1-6,CASSLGSGGPLHF,TGTGCCAGCAGTCTCGGATCGGGGGGACCCCTCCACTTT
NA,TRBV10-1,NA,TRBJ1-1,CASSEYTHEGNTEAFF,TGCGCCAGCAGTGAGTATACACATGAGGGGAACACTGAAGCTTTCTTT
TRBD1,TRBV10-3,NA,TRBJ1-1,CAISSGTGNTEAFF,TGTGCCATCAGCTCCGGGACAGGGAACACTGAAGCTTTCTTT
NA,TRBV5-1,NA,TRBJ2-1,CASSLQGPDYNEQFF,TGCGCCAGCAGCCTACAGGGCCCGGATTACAATGAGCAGTTCTTC
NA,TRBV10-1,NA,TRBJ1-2,CASSPSDKLRGYTF,TGCGCCAGCAGTCCTTCGGACAAACTGAGGGGCTACACCTTC
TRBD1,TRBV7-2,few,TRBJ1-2,CASSLQGDRYGYTF,TGTGCCAGCAGCCTTCAGGGGGATCGCTATGGCTACACCTTC
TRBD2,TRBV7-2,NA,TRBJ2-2,CASSDPGGDTGELFF,TGTGCCAGCAGCGACCCGGGAGGTGACACCGGGGAGCTGTTTTTT
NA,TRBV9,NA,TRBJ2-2,CASSPAGSDTGELFF,TGTGCCAGCAGCCCAGCAGGGTCTGACACCGGGGAGCTGTTTTTT
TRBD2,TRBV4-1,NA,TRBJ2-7,CASSQGRTSGDYEQYF,TGCGCCAGCAGCCAGGGCAGGACTAGCGGGGATTACGAGCAGTACTTC
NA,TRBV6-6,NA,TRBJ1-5,CASSSPGGGSNQPQHF,TGTGCCAGCAGTTCCCCCGGGGGAGGGAGCAATCAGCCCCAGCATTTT
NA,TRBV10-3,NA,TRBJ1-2,CAITGGAGRNYGYTF,TGTGCCATCACGGGAGGGGCGGGGAGGAACTATGGCTACACCTTC
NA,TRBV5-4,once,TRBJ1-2,CASSLVEGRGYTF,TGTGCCAGCAGCTTGGTGGAGGGCCGGGGCTACACCTTC
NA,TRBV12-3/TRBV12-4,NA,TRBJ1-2,CASSLRAKDGYTF,TGTGCCAGCAGTTTGAGGGCCAAGGATGGCTACACCTTC
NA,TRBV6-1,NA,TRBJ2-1,CASSEGSSYNEQFF,TGTGCCAGCAGTGAGGGCAGCTCCTACAATGAGCAGTTCTTC
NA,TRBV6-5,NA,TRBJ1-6,CASRARVSYNSPLHF,TGTGCCAGCAGGGCCAGGGTCTCCTATAATTCACCCCTCCACTTT
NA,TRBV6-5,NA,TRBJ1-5,CASSYQINQPQHF,TGTGCCAGCAGTTATCAGATTAATCAGCCCCAGCATTTT
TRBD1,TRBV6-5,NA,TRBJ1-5,CASSRRGRGDQPQHF,TGTGCCAGCAGTAGGAGGGGGCGCGGGGATCAGCCCCAGCATTTT
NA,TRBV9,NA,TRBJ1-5,CASSPGGDKYQPQHF,TGTGCCAGCAGCCCCGGGGGGGACAAATATCAGCCCCAGCATTTT
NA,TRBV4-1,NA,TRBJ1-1,CASSQEVRGPGAFF,TGCGCCAGCAGCCAAGAGGTCAGGGGTCCGGGAGCTTTCTTT
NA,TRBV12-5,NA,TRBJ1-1,CASGSEGVDTEAFF,TGTGCTAGTGGGTCGGAGGGCGTAGACACTGAAGCTTTCTTT
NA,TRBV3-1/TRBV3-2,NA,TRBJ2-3,CASSQDQRGLGSTDTQYF,TGTGCCAGCAGCCAAGATCAAAGGGGGTTGGGTTCCACAGATACGCAGTATTTT
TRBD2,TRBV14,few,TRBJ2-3,CASSQAGLASTDTQYF,TGTGCCAGCAGCCAAGCGGGACTAGCTAGCACAGATACGCAGTATTTT
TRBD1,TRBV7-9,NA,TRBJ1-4,CASSSQGATNEKLFF,TGTGCCAGCAGCTCCCAGGGGGCAACTAATGAAAAACTGTTTTTT
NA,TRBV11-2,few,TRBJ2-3,CASSPKPDTQYF,TGTGCCAGCAGCCCGAAGCCGGATACGCAGTATTTT
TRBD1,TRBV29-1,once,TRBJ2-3,CSVGRTGADTQYF,TGCAGCGTCGGAAGGACAGGGGCAGATACGCAGTATTTT
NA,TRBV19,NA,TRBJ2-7,CASSTPVTYEQYF,TGTGCCAGTAGTACCCCAGTAACCTACGAGCAGTACTTC
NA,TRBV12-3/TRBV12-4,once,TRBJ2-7,CASSSGAYEQYF,TGTGCCAGCAGTTCGGGGGCCTACGAGCAGTACTTC
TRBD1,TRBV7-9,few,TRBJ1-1,CASRPKDRLGTEAFF,TGTGCCAGCAGACCGAAGGACAGGTTGGGGACTGAAGCTTTCTTT
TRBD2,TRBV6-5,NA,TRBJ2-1,CASSYLQSGGPEQFF,TGTGCCAGCAGTTACCTCCAGTCGGGGGGGCCTGAGCAGTTCTTC
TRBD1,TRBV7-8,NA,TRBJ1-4,CASSLGQGINEKLFF,TGTGCCAGCAGCTTGGGACAGGGGATTAATGAAAAACTGTTTTTT
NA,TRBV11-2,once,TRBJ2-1,CASTTLAGVDNEQFF,TGTGCCAGCACCACTTTGGCAGGGGTCGACAATGAGCAGTTCTTC
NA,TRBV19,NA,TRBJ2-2,CASRTYTGELFF,TGTGCCAGTAGAACATACACCGGGGAGCTGTTTTTT
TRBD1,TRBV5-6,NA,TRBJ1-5,CASSLSSQGEWPQHF,TGTGCCAGCAGCTTGAGTTCGCAGGGGGAATGGCCCCAGCATTTT
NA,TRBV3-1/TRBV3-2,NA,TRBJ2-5,CASSPGERANKETQYF,TGTGCCAGCAGCCCAGGGGAAAGGGCCAACAAAGAGACCCAGTACTTC
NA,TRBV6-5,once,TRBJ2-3,CASSFMEGTDTQYF,TGTGCCAGCAGTTTCATGGAGGGCACAGATACGCAGTATTTT
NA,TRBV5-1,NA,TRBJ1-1,CASSLGQPNTEAFF,TGCGCCAGCAGCTTGGGACAGCCGAACACTGAAGCTTTCTTT
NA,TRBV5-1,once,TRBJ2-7,CASSLALSAGTYEQYF,TGCGCCAGCAGCTTGGCCCTAAGCGCAGGGACCTACGAGCAGTACTTC